Below are 10 T cell receptor beta chains sequenced from a single sample in a study of cytomegalovirus exposure and HLA in healthy donors. PCR employed 60 Vbeta and 13 Jbeta primers. The protocol was immunoSEQ multiplex PCR, while the TCRdb copy is restricted to in-frame clones and leaves out a portion. This sample has 180,000 or so clones; 76% occur once, and the top ten carry less than 0.9%. The source material was PBMCs. These receptors all come from a female donor in good health and CMV-seronegative.

This clone showed up just a few times. This chain uses TRBV5-6 with TRBJ1-1, with D hard to call. CDR3 length: 14 residues. Looked up from germline, CDR1 is SGHDT and CDR2 is YYEEEE. Trimming shortened V by 0 bases and J by 3 bases, and 9 bases separated the two germline ends. CDR3 amino acids: CASSLVTTYTEAFF. The CDR3 nucleotides are TGTGCCAGCAGCTTGGTGACAACTTACACTGAAGCTTTCTTT. Complete variable domain (other parts from reference TRBV5-6 and TRBJ1-1): DAGVTQSPTHLIKTRGQQVTLRCSPKSGHDTVSWYQQALGQGPQFIFQYYEEEERQRGNFPDRFSGHQFPNYSSELNVNALLLGDSALYLCASSLVTTYTEAFFGQGTRLTVV.

This clone was observed a few times. The V gene is TRBV28, the J gene TRBJ1-4, with 8 nucleotides matching TRBD1. Germline values: CDR1 MDHEN, CDR2 SYDVKM. Trimming cost V 4 bases and J 8 bases; bases outside gene matches: 9. CDR3 length equals 15 residues. The CDR3: CASSSRQGSPEKLFF. Here the CDR3 DNA reads TGTGCCAGCAGTTCCCGACAGGGGAGCCCCGAAAAACTGTTTTTT.

Points on this clone: The same CDR3 also results from other DNA sequences found in this sample. The V call is TRBV18, the J call TRBJ2-7; TRBD1 might be the D (6 bases). V shed 2 bases and J shed 0 bases, with 8 bases lying between them. This CDR3 contains 14 residues. CDR1 and CDR2 (germline): KGHSH, LQKENI. CDR3 nucleotides: TGTGCCAGCTCACCAGGCAGGGGCTCCTACGAGCAGTACTTC. It translates to CASSPGRGSYEQYF.

The V call is TRBV7-9, the J call TRBJ2-2; D gene uncertain. The V end was cut by 5 bases, the J end by 9 bases, with 19 bases between. CDR1 is SEHNR, CDR2 FQNEAQ, per germline (reference sequence). The CDR3 extends over 15 amino acids. The chain's CDR3 is CASSQSLLSERELFF. The CDR3 DNA reads TGTGCCAGCAGCCAATCCTTATTGTCGGAGAGGGAGCTGTTTTTT.

This chain uses TRBV14 with TRBJ1-2; D is uncertain. The CDR3 covers 13 residues. Looked up from germline, CDR1 is SGHDN and CDR2 is FVKESK. V gave up 3 bases and J gave up 2 bases, with 7 bases separating them. Written as DNA, the CDR3 is TGTGCCAGCAGCCATGGAGTGAACTATGGCTACACCTTC. It specifies CASSHGVNYGYTF.

The genes are TRBV29-1 and TRBJ1-1, with 9 bases that match TRBD1. CDR3 size: 13 residues. Germline lookup yields CDR1 SQVTM and CDR2 ANQGSEA. The J segment lost 4 bases and the V segment lost 4 bases, leaving 4 bases of the junction unmatched. CDR3 sequence reads: CSVVGQGGTEAFF. DNA for the CDR3: TGCAGCGTTGTGGGACAGGGCGGCACTGAAGCTTTCTTT.

This chain links TRBV5-6 with TRBJ1-1, with TRBD1 matching 8 bases. The junction had 6 bases not matched to a gene; V was cut back by 3 bases and J by 8 bases. CDR3 length: 13 amino acids. CDR1 is SGHDT, CDR2 YYEEEE, per germline. CDR3: CASSSRGPVEAFF. The CDR3 bases are TGTGCCAGCAGCTCCAGGGGGCCGGTCGAAGCTTTCTTT.

The chain is built from TRBV7-6 and TRBJ2-7, with TRBD1 matching over 7 bases. The CDR3 covers 15 residues. V was clipped by 5 bases and J by 6 bases; unmatched bases: 13. The V gene's germline CDR1 is SGHVS and CDR2 FNYEAQ. The CDR3 DNA reads as TGTGCCAGCAGCCCGACGGGACAGTCTAACTCCGAGCAGTACTTC. Its translation is CASSPTGQSNSEQYF.

V is TRBV2 and J is TRBJ2-3; 11 bases are a match to TRBD2. Germline V CDR1 and CDR2: SNHLY, FYNNEI. The CDR3 spans 15 residues. V lost 1 base to trimming and J lost 6 bases; unmatched junction nucleotides: 3. CDR3 in amino acids: CASSEGLAGRDTQYF. The CDR3 coding sequence is TGTGCCAGCAGTGAAGGACTAGCGGGGAGGGATACGCAGTATTTT.

This clone was found a few times. V and J are TRBV7-9 and TRBJ1-2; TRBD1 aligns across 7 bases. Germline CDR1 and CDR2: SEHNR and FQNEAQ (reference sequence). The J segment lost 6 bases and the V segment lost 0 bases, leaving 7 bases of the junction unmatched. CDR3 length: 15 residues. CDR3 coding DNA: TGTGCCAGCAGCTTAGCTCGCGACAGGGAGCATGGCTACACCTTC. The encoded protein is CASSLARDREHGYTF.